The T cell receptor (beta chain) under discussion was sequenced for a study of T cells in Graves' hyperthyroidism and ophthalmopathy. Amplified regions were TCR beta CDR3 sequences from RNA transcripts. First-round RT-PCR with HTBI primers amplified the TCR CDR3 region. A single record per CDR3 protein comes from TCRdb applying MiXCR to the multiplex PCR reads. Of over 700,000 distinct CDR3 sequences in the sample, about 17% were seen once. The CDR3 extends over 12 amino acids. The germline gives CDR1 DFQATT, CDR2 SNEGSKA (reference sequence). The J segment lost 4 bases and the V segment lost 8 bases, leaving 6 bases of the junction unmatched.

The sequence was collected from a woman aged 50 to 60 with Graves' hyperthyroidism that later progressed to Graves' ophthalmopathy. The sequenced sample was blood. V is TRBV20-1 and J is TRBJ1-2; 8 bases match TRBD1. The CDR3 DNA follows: TGCAGTATGCAGGGGGCAAGCTATGGCTACACCTTC. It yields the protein CSMQGASYGYTF.